This T cell receptor beta chain was retrieved from a study of shared clonotypes between healthy human individuals. The study's findings and limits: Clonotype sharing among donors was expected to depend on sequencing depth. The genetic and exposure-history diversity represented was limited by few donors. Estimated clonotype richness was generally higher in naive than memory subsets.

A remark on this clone: The antigen is undetermined.

Per the study methods: Filtering differed, since immunoSEQ gave only junction sequences and no quality scores. This table comes from immunoSEQ multiplex PCR, and its TCRdb copy is limited to in-frame clones, with some not included. V and J calls plus clone size are reproduced from that table; the DNA served to infer D and trimming. The profile covers 2 million or so clones, with roughly 95% appearing a single time and 0.1% to 0.15% taken by the ten largest. The germline gives CDR1 MRHNA, CDR2 SNTAGT. This CDR3 has 15 residues. V dropped 3 bases and J dropped 2 bases, with 8 bases sitting between them.

The chain has TRBV6-4 and TRBJ1-6; no firm D call. Sequencing was carried out using naive CD4+ T cells sorted from blood. As for subset: CD45RA+ positively selected. The sequence was collected from a man between 18 and 29 years old in good health. CDR3 in amino acids: CASSELGAYNSPLHF. The CDR3, as DNA: TGTGCCAGCAGTGAGCTAGGCGCCTATAATTCACCCCTCCACTTT.